This TCR beta chain was profiled in a study of CD8+ T cells in alopecia areata. The overall study: Among treated patients, oral tofacitinib was administered at 5 to 10 mg twice daily. General study findings and limits: Against the mouse data, patients shared TCRs less clearly, possibly for HLA reasons. It was lesional scalp, especially alopecia totalis/universalis, that showed higher clonality than normal scalp.

The authors sorted CD4+ and CD8+ T cells from PBMCs. Following extraction, RNA underwent reverse transcription to cDNA, which served as the sequencing template. Using immunoSEQ multiplex PCR, the repertoire was profiled, and TCRdb retains in-frame clones only, with some absent. The table has 110,000 to 150,000 clones, under 60% seen once; the top ten hold roughly 6.7%. Of note for this clone: Its specificity is not known.

Trimming took off 4 bases at V and 2 bases at J, with 12 bases between the two ends. The germline gives CDR1 GTSNPN, CDR2 SVGIG (reference sequence). CDR3 size: 13 residues. This clonotype originated in a human donor with alopecia areata. The chain is built from TRBV30 and TRBJ2-7, with D perhaps matching TRBD1 or TRBD2 (5 bases each). The material was CD4+ T cells sorted from blood, obtained at week 0. The CDR3 DNA reads as TGTGCCTGGACCGGGACCTTACCCTACGAGCAGTACTTC. Protein product: CAWTGTLPYEQYF. The full variable domain, in which reference TRBV30 and TRBJ2-7 provide the parts outside the CDR3, is SQTIHQWPATLVQPVGSPLSLECTVEGTSNPNLYWYRQAAGRGLQLLFYSVGIGQISSEVPQNLSASRPQDRQFILSSKKLLLSDSGFYLCAWTGTLPYEQYFGPGTRLTVT.